This TCR beta chain was observed in a study of siplizumab effects on memory and regulatory T cells. Comments on this clone: Its specificity is unknown.

Germline CDR1 and CDR2: MNHEY and SVGAGI. The CDR3 loop spans 15 amino acids. The V and J ends lost 6 bases and 1 base, in that order; junction bases with no gene match: 7. General study findings and limits: Reactions containing siplizumab showed mappable alloreactive CD4+ clones averaging roughly 66% Treg-derived, versus roughly 25% in controls.

Assay: immunoSEQ multiplex PCR; the TCRdb copy retains only in-frame clones and omits some. Of around 95,000 clones listed, 75% to 95% are singletons. This rearrangement joins TRBV6-5 to TRBJ1-1, with TRBD1 matching over 8 bases. This clonotype was obtained from a human donor in good health. Sequenced sample: CD4+ T cells sorted from blood. CDR3 sequence: CASRLNRGANTEAFF. For the CDR3, the DNA is TGTGCCAGCAGGCTGAACAGGGGGGCGAACACTGAAGCTTTCTTT.